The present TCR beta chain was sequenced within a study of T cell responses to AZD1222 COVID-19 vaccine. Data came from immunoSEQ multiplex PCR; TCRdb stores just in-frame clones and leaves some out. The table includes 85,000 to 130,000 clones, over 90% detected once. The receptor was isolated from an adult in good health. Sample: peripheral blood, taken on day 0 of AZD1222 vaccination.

For the CDR3, the DNA is TGTGCCAGCTTACTAAGCAGGGGGCTGGAACAGCCCCAGCATTTT. Translating gives CASLLSRGLEQPQHF. The chain joins TRBV25-1 to TRBJ1-5, with TRBD1 identical over 8 bases. Germline-derived CDR1 and CDR2 are MGHDK and SYGVNS. This CDR3 contains 15 residues. V lost 8 bases to trimming and J lost 7 bases; unmatched junction nucleotides: 13. The entire variable domain, with the rest obtained from reference TRBV25-1 and TRBJ1-5, is as follows: EADIYQTPRYLVIGTGKKITLECSQTMGHDKMYWYQQDPGMELHLIHYSYGVNSTEKGDLSSESTVSRIRTEHFPLTLESARPSHTSQYLCASLLSRGLEQPQHFGDGTRLSIL.